This T cell receptor (beta chain) was recorded in a study of breast tumors, draining lymph nodes, adjacent tissues. General study points: The lymph node origin of tumor T cells was framed as consistent with a hypothesis, not demonstrated. Tumor and nontumor repertoires were significantly more similar in luminal-like than in basal-like breast cancer. Tumor TCR diversity was below lymph nodes but above nontumor tissue.

This clonotype was seen a few times. Its antigen is as yet unknown. This likely comes from a read error, as the CDR3 has no conserved phenylalanine or tryptophan at its end. Breast cancer patients provided tissue from their axillary draining lymph nodes. The CDR3 has 16 residues. CDR1 LNHDA and CDR2 SQIVND come from the germline V gene (reference sequence). Trimming took off 6 bases at V and 3 bases at J, with 18 bases between the two ends. TCRdb reanalysed the multiplex PCR reads using MiXCR and keeps one entry per CDR3 protein. The table records 120,000 to 150,000 distinct CDR3 sequences, 30% to 35% of them present only once.

The TCR comes from a female donor with breast cancer. Some clones in this sample may be carry-over from other donors' samples. The gene calls are TRBV19 and TRBJ2-1; tentatively, D is TRBD1 (6 bases). Material for sequencing was axillary lymph node tissue. The CDR3 region has the DNA TGTGCCAGTAGCCCAAGGGGACAACGCCTCTACAATGAGCAGTTCTCC. It codes for CASSPRGQRLYNEQFS.